A single sample gave rise to the 20 T cell receptor beta chains below, sequenced in a study of blood T cell repertoires in COVID-19. TCRdb's table, derived via immunoSEQ multiplex PCR, lists solely in-frame clones and lacks some. This sample has about 250,000 clones; 85% to 90% occur once, and the top ten carry approximately 1.6%. The sequencing input was PBMCs or T cells enriched from blood (not recorded which). Every receptor here comes from a middle-aged man who had recovered from COVID-19.

This chain uses TRBV10-3 with TRBJ2-7, with TRBD2 matching over 7 bases. Germline lookup yields CDR1 ENHRY and CDR2 SYGVKD. This CDR3 is 16 amino acids long. V trimming: 2 bases; J trimming: 6 bases; junction bases outside the gene matches: 13. CDR3 in amino acids: CAISEATGGVEGEQYF. The CDR3, as DNA: TGTGCCATCAGTGAGGCAACGGGAGGAGTCGAAGGCGAGCAGTACTTC.

This rearrangement joins TRBV7-2 to TRBJ2-3, with 7 bases lining up with TRBD2. V dropped 6 bases and J dropped 6; count of bases not matched to a gene: 9. CDR3 length: 14 residues. The germline V gene encodes CDR1 SGHTA and CDR2 FQGNSA. This CDR3 reads CASSQGLAVDTQYF. CDR3 nucleotides: TGTGCCAGCAGTCAGGGCCTAGCGGTGGATACGCAGTATTTT.

This chain joins TRBV27 and TRBJ2-2, with D possibly matching TRBD1 (6 bases). The germline V gene has CDR1 MNHEY and CDR2 SMNVEV (reference sequence). V lost 3 bases to trimming and J lost 7 bases, with 9 bases between them. The CDR3 has 13 residues. The DNA of the CDR3 is TGTGCCAGCAGTTTGGGGGCGGACGGGGAGCTGTTTTTT. It translates to CASSLGADGELFF.

This chain uses TRBV5-4 with TRBJ2-2; 14 bases map to TRBD2. Germline CDR1 SGHNT, CDR2 YYREEE (reference sequence). The length of the CDR3 is 18 residues. V dropped 3 bases and J dropped 4; count of bases not matched to a gene: 8. The CDR3 spells CASSSGTSGSRGTGELFF. The CDR3 DNA follows: TGTGCCAGCAGCTCTGGGACTAGCGGGAGCCGAGGCACCGGGGAGCTGTTTTTT.

The V and J genes are TRBV6-5 and TRBJ2-7; 9 positions agree with TRBD1. The germline gives CDR1 MNHEY, CDR2 SVGAGI. CDR3 size: 15 residues. V lost 7 bases to trimming and J lost 0 bases; unmatched junction nucleotides: 7. CDR3 in amino acids: CASTSGTGLSYEQYF. The CDR3 nucleotides are TGTGCCAGCACCTCTGGGACAGGGCTCTCCTACGAGCAGTACTTC.

CDR3 sequence reads: CASSTAPTGTGANVLTF. In DNA, the CDR3 is TGTGCCAGCAGCACAGCTCCGACAGGGACTGGGGCCAACGTCCTGACTTTC. The chain uses TRBV5-5 and TRBJ2-6; 7 bases match TRBD1. The CDR3 extends over 17 amino acids. V lost 4 bases, J lost 2 bases, and 9 bases stayed unmatched. In germline, CDR1 is SGHKS, CDR2 YYEKEE (reference sequence).

The DNA of the CDR3 is TGTGCCAGCAGCTTACGTTCGAACACTGAAGCTTTCTTT. Translated, it gives CASSLRSNTEAFF. The chain joins TRBV7-2 to TRBJ1-1; D gene ambiguous. The CDR3 length is 13 residues. Germline assignment: CDR1 SGHTA and CDR2 FQGNSA. The V and J ends lost 2 bases and 1 base respectively, with 5 bases between them.

The chain carries TRBV2 and TRBJ2-1; 7 bases are shared with TRBD1. With 1 base clipped from V and 4 bases from J, the junction kept 4 bases outside the gene matches. CDR3 size: 15 residues. Looked up from germline, CDR1 is SNHLY and CDR2 is FYNNEI. The CDR3 bases are TGTGCCAGCAGTGAAGGTGGGACAGCATACAATGAGCAGTTCTTC. Translated, it gives CASSEGGTAYNEQFF.

This chain joins TRBV27 and TRBJ1-1; 11 bases agree with TRBD1. V shed 7 bases, J shed 5 bases, and the junction held 9 bases outside the gene matches. From germline, CDR1 is MNHEY and CDR2 SMNVEV (reference sequence). This CDR3 region has 15 residues. Here the CDR3 reads CASTQLGQGATEAFF. For the CDR3, the DNA is TGTGCCAGCACACAACTCGGACAGGGGGCGACTGAAGCTTTCTTT.

The chain employs TRBV2 and TRBJ1-2; D gene uncertain. Per germline, CDR1 SNHLY and CDR2 FYNNEI. The CDR3 sequence is 14 residues long. V shed 7 bases and J shed 4 bases, with 16 bases lying between them. The CDR3 region is CASMAEGTSYGYTF. DNA of the CDR3: TGTGCCAGCATGGCGGAGGGAACGAGCTATGGCTACACCTTC.

The count of this clone is one. The chain carries TRBV12-3 or TRBV12-4 and TRBJ2-7; D ambiguous. The ends were cut back, 3 bases at V and 1 base at J, with 7 bases in the middle. The CDR3 has 13 amino acids. The CDR3 here is CASSFAGSYEQYF. CDR3 nucleotides: TGTGCCAGCAGTTTCGCCGGTTCCTACGAGCAGTACTTC.

The chain joins TRBV11-3 to TRBJ2-3; D might be TRBD2 (6 bases). V was trimmed by 4 bases and J by 4 bases, leaving 9 bases between them. Germline CDR1 SGHNT, CDR2 YENEEA. The CDR3 runs 13 residues. CDR3 loop: CASSSTGADTQYF. The DNA of the CDR3 is TGTGCCAGCAGCTCGACGGGGGCAGATACGCAGTATTTT.

The V and J genes are TRBV5-4 and TRBJ2-1; 9 bases fit TRBD1. Germline V CDR1 and CDR2: SGHNT, YYREEE (reference sequence). CDR3 length equals 13 residues. Germline trimming cut 5 bases from V and 6 bases from J; bases unmatched to any gene: 3. The chain's CDR3 is CASRLGQGNEQFF. The CDR3, as DNA: TGTGCCAGCAGACTGGGACAGGGCAATGAGCAGTTCTTC.

The chain combines TRBV4-2 with TRBJ2-5; D unresolved. Trimming left V 0 bases short and J 5 bases short, with 13 bases between. Germline loops: CDR1 LGHNA, CDR2 YNFKEQ. This CDR3 spans 15 amino acids. The chain's CDR3 is CASSQDILKRETQYF. Here the CDR3 DNA reads TGTGCCAGCAGCCAAGATATACTGAAACGGGAGACCCAGTACTTC.

The genes are TRBV23-1 and TRBJ2-5; 10 positions agree with TRBD2. TRBV23-1 is an open reading frame, and its role is uncertain. Unmatched junction bases numbered 18, after V lost 4 bases and J lost 1 base. The CDR3 totals 20 residues. Here the CDR3 reads CASSPIHLAGDDDPQETQYF. Written as DNA, the CDR3 is TGCGCCAGCAGTCCTATCCACCTAGCGGGGGACGACGATCCCCAAGAGACCCAGTACTTC.

The chain employs TRBV5-5 and TRBJ1-1; D gene ambiguous. CDR3 length: 12 amino acids. The ends were cut back, 0 bases at V and 7 bases at J, with 7 bases in the middle. Germline assignment: CDR1 SGHKS and CDR2 YYEKEE (reference sequence). This chain's CDR3 is CASSLVGDEAFF. CDR3 coding DNA: TGTGCCAGCAGCTTGGTCGGGGATGAAGCTTTCTTT.

This clone is a singleton in its sample. This chain links TRBV5-4 with TRBJ2-1; 9 nucleotides agree with TRBD2. Germline CDR1 SGHNT, CDR2 YYREEE (reference sequence). The length of the CDR3 is 15 residues. The junction had 6 bases not matched to a gene; V was cut back by 4 bases and J by 4 bases. This chain's CDR3 is CASSPSGRPYNEQFF. The CDR3 DNA is TGTGCCAGCAGCCCAAGCGGGAGGCCTTACAATGAGCAGTTCTTC.

V gene TRBV28 combines with J gene TRBJ1-4, with D unclear. This CDR3 is 10 amino acids long. Germline V gives CDR1 MDHEN, CDR2 SYDVKM. V gave up 9 bases and J gave up 5 bases, with 4 bases separating them. CDR3 loop: CASQNEKLFF. Here the CDR3 DNA reads TGTGCCAGTCAAAATGAAAAACTGTTTTTT.

The chain has TRBV5-6 and TRBJ1-4; D unresolved. The CDR3 loop spans 15 amino acids. CDR1 SGHDT and CDR2 YYEEEE come from the germline V gene. The germline V and J ends were trimmed by 3 bases and 7 bases, with 16 bases remaining between them. The CDR3 nucleotides are TGTGCCAGCAGCTCTGTTGGGAGGGAAAGTGAAAAACTGTTTTTT. This translates into CASSSVGRESEKLFF.

The chain combines TRBV15 with TRBJ1-2; D remains unclear. The CDR3 has 14 residues. Trimming removed 3 bases at V and 8 bases at J, with 16 bases between. The germline V gene encodes CDR1 LNHNV and CDR2 YYDKDF (reference sequence). The CDR3 loop is CATSSAPEGGGYTF. DNA of the CDR3: TGTGCCACCAGCAGCGCCCCTGAGGGTGGCGGCTACACCTTC.